This T cell receptor beta chain was recorded in a study of blood T cell repertoires in COVID-19. Per the study methods: Amplification from reference gene primers served as the basis for estimated nucleated cell counts. Here immunoSEQ multiplex PCR was the method, and the copy in TCRdb shows in-frame clones only, minus some. V, J and clone size are taken as reported in that table, and D and trimming were inferred from the DNA itself. The sample contains about 89,000 clones, around 72% of which appear only once. The CDR3 extends over 15 amino acids. The germline CDR1 and CDR2 sequences are KGHSH and LQKENI. V lost 1 base to trimming and J lost 3 bases; unmatched junction nucleotides: 5.

V usage is TRBV18 and J usage is TRBJ2-7; 8 positions agree with TRBD1. The origin of this receptor is a woman aged 80 or older with acute or convalescent COVID-19. The sequenced material came from peripheral blood. CDR3 in amino acids: CASSPRAGGNYEQYF. The DNA of the CDR3 is TGTGCCAGCTCACCACGTGCAGGGGGCAACTACGAGCAGTACTTC.